The present T cell receptor (beta chain) was sequenced within a study of T-cell reconstitution after alpha-beta-depleted transplantation in children. There are 14 residues in the CDR3. CDR1 and CDR2 from the germline V gene are ENHRY and SYGVKD. J gave up 3 bases and V 4 bases, and 4 bases lay outside the gene matches. It was with unique molecular identifiers that the TCRbeta library was prepared. TCRdb reprocessed the PCR reads with MiXCR, giving one entry per CDR3 protein. The sample carries some 500,000 distinct CDR3 sequences, over 25% recorded once. The TCR originated in a human donor who donated a stem cell graft to a child with aplastic anemia. The source material was PBMCs from the stem cell graft donor, sampled from the stem cell graft. The chain couples TRBV10-3 to TRBJ1-2, with 8 bases fitting TRBD1. The CDR3 DNA sequence: TGTGCCATCAGTGTCGGACAGGGACACTATGGCTACACCTTC. Translating it yields CAISVGQGHYGYTF.